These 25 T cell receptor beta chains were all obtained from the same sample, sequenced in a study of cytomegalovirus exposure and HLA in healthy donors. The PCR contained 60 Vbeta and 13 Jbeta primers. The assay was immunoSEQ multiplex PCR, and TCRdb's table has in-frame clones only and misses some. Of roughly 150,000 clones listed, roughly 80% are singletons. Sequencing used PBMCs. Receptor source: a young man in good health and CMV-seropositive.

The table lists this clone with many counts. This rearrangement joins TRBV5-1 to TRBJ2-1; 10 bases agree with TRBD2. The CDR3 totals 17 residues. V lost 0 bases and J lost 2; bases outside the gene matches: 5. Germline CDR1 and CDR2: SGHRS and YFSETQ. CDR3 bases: TGCGCCAGCAGCTTGGAGGCTAGCGGGAGCCCCTACAATGAGCAGTTCTTC. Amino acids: CASSLEASGSPYNEQFF.

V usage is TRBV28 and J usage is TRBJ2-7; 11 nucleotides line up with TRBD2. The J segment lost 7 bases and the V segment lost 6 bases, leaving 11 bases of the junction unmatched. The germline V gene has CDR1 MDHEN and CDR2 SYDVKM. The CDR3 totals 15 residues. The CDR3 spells CASSIAGGPPREQYF. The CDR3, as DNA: TGTGCCAGCAGCATAGCGGGAGGGCCCCCTAGGGAGCAGTACTTC.

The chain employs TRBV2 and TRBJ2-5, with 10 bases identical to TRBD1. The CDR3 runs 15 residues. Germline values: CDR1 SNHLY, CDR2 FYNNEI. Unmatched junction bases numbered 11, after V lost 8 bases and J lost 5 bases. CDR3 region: CASLRGQGRRETQYF. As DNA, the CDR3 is TGTGCCAGCCTACGGGGACAGGGGAGAAGGGAGACCCAGTACTTC.

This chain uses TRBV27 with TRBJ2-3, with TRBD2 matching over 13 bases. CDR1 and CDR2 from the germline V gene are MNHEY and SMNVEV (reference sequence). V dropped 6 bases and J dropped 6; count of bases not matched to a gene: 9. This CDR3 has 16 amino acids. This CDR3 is CASRSTSGRAEDTQYF. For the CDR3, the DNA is TGTGCCAGCAGGTCCACTAGCGGGAGGGCCGAGGATACGCAGTATTTT.

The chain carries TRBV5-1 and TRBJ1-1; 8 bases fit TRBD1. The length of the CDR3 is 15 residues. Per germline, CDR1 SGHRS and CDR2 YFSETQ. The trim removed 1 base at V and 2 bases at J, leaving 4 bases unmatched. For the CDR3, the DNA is TGCGCCAGCAGCTTGCCCGCAGGGGGCAACACTGAAGCTTTCTTT. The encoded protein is CASSLPAGGNTEAFF.

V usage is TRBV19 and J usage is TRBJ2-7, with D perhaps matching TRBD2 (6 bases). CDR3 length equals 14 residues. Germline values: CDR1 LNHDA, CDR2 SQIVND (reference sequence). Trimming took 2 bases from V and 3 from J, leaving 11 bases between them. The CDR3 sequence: CASSITGEIYEQYF. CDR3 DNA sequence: TGTGCCAGTAGTATAACGGGAGAAATCTACGAGCAGTACTTC.

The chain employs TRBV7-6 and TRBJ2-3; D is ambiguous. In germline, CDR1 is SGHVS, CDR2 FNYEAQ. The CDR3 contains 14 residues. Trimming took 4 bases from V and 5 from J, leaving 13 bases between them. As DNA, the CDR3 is TGTGCCAGCAGCTCCCAACCGGTGCAAGATACGCAGTATTTT. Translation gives CASSSQPVQDTQYF.

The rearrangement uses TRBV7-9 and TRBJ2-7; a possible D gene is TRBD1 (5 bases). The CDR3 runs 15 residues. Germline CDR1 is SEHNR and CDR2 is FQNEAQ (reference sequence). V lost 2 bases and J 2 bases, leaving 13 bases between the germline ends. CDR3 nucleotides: TGTGCCAGCAGCTTACGCCAGGGTCCCCCCTACGAGCAGTACTTC. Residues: CASSLRQGPPYEQYF. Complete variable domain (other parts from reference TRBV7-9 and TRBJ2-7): DTGVSQNPRHKITKRGQNVTFRCDPISEHNRLYWYRQTLGQGPEFLTYFQNEAQLEKSRLLSDRFSAERPKGSFSTLEIQRTEQGDSAMYLCASSLRQGPPYEQYFGPGTRLTVT.

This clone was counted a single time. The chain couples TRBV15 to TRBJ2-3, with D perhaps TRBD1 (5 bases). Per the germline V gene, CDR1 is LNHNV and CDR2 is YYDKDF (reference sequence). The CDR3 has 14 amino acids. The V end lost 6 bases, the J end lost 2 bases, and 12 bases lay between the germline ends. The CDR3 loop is CATSLGQITDTQYF. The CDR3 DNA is TGTGCCACCAGTCTGGGGCAGATCACAGATACGCAGTATTTT.

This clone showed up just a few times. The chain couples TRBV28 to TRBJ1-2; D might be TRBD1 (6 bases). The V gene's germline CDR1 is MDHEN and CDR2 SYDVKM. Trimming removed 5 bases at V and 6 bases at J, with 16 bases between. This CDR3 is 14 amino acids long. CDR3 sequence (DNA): TGTGCCAGCAGTGTTGGGGCAGGGGTAGATGGCTACACCTTC. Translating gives CASSVGAGVDGYTF.

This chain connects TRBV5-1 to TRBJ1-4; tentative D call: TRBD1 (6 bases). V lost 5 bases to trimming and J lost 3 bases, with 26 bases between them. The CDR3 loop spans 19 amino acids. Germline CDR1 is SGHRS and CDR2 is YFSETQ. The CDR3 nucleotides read TGCGCCAGCAGTCGGGGGGCGCGGGGCTCAGGAGATGCTAATGAAAAACTGTTTTTT. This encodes CASSRGARGSGDANEKLFF.

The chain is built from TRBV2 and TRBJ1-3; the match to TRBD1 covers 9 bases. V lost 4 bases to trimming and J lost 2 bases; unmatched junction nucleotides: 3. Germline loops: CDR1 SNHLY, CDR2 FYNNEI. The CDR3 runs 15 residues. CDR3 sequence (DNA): TGTGCCAGCAGTGTGGACAGGGGAACTGGAAACACCATATATTTT. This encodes CASSVDRGTGNTIYF.

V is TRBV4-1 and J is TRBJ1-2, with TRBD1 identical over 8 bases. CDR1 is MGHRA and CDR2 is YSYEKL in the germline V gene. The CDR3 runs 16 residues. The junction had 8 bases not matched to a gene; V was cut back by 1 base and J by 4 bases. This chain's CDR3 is CASSQVGQGDRYGYTF. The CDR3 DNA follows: TGCGCCAGCAGCCAAGTCGGACAGGGAGATCGCTATGGCTACACCTTC.

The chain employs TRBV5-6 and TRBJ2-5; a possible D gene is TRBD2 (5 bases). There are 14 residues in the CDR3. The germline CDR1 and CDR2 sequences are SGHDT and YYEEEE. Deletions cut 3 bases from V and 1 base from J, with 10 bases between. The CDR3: CASSSGGLQETQYF. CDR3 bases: TGTGCCAGCAGCTCGGGTGGACTCCAAGAGACCCAGTACTTC.

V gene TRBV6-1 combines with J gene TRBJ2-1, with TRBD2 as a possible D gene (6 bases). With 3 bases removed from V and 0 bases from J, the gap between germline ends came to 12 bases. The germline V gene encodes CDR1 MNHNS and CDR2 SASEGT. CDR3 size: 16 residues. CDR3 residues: CASSDFHGSSYNEQFF. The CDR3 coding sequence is TGTGCCAGCAGTGACTTCCACGGGAGCTCCTACAATGAGCAGTTCTTC.

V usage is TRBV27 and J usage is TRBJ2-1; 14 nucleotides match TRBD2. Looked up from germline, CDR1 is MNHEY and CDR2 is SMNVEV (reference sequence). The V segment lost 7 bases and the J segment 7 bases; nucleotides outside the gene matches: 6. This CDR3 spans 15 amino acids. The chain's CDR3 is CASTQGTSGSNEQFF. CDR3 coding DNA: TGTGCCAGCACCCAGGGGACTAGCGGGAGTAATGAGCAGTTCTTC.

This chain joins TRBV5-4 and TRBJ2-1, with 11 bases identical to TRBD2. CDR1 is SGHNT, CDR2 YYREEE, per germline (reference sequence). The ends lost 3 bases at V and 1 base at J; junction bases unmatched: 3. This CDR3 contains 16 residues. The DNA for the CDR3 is TGTGCCAGCAGCTCCGGGACTAGCGGTTCCTACAATGAGCAGTTCTTC. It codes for CASSSGTSGSYNEQFF.

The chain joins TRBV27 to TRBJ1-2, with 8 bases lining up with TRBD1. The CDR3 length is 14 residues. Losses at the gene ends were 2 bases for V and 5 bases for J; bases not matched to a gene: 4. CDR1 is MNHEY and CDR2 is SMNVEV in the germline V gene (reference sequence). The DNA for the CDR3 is TGTGCCAGCAGTTTAGCGGGACAGGAATATGGCTACACCTTC. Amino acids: CASSLAGQEYGYTF.

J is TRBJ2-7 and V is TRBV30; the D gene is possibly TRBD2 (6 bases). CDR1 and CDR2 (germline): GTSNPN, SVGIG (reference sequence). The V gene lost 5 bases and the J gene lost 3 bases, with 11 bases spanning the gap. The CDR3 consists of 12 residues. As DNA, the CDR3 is TGTGCCTGGGCGGGGACTTACTACGAGCAGTACTTC. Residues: CAWAGTYYEQYF. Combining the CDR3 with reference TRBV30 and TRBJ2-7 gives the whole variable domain SQTIHQWPATLVQPVGSPLSLECTVEGTSNPNLYWYRQAAGRGLQLLFYSVGIGQISSEVPQNLSASRPQDRQFILSSKKLLLSDSGFYLCAWAGTYYEQYFGPGTRLTVT.

The DNA of the CDR3 is TGTGCCAGCTCACCAAAAGCTCGGGAGCAGTTCTTC. This gives the protein CASSPKAREQFF. V usage is TRBV18 and J usage is TRBJ2-1; no definite D call. Germline CDR1 reads KGHSH; CDR2 reads LQKENI. The CDR3 runs to 12 residues. The germline V and J ends were trimmed by 2 bases and 10 bases, with 9 bases remaining between them.

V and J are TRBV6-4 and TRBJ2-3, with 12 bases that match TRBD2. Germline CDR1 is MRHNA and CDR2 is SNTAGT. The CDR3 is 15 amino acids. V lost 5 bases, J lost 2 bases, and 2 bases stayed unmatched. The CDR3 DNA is TGTGCCAGCAGTTCTAGCGGGAGGGCCACAGATACGCAGTATTTT. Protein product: CASSSSGRATDTQYF.

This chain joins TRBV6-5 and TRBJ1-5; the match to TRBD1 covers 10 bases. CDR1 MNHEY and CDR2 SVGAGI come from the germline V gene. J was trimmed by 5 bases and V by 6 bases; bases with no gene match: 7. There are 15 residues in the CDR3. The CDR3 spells CASSVLGQGDQPQHF. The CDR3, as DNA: TGTGCCAGCAGCGTTCTAGGACAGGGGGATCAGCCCCAGCATTTT.

The CDR3 sequence is CASSADALAGGLDEQYF. In nucleotides, the CDR3 is TGTGCCAGCAGCGCTGACGCGTTAGCGGGAGGATTGGACGAGCAGTACTTC. The chain joins TRBV7-6 to TRBJ2-7; TRBD2 matches 10 bases. V lost 5 bases, J lost 5 bases, and 15 bases stayed unmatched. The CDR3 is 17 residues long. The germline gives CDR1 SGHVS, CDR2 FNYEAQ.

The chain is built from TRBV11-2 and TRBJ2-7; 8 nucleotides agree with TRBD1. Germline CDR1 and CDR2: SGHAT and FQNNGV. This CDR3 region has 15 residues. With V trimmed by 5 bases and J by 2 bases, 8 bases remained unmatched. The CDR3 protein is CASSDPGQAAYEQYF. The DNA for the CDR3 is TGTGCCAGCAGCGATCCGGGACAGGCAGCCTACGAGCAGTACTTC.

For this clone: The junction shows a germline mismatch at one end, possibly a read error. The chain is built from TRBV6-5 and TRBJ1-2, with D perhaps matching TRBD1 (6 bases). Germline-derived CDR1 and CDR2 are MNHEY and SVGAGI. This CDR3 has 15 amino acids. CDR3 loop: CASSYSESGVRGYPF. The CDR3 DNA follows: TGTGCCAGCAGTTACTCCGAATCAGGGGTCAGGGGCTACCCCTTC.